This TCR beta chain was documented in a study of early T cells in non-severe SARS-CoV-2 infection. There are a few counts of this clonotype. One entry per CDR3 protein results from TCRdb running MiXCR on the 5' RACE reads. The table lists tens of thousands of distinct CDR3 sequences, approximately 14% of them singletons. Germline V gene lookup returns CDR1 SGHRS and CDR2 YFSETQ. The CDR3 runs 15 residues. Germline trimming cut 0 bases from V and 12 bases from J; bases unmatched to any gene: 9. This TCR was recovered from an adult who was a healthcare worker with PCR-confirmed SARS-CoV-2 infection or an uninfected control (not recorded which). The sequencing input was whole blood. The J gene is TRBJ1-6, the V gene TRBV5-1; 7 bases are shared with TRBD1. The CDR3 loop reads CASSLGDRSVGPLHF. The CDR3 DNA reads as TGCGCCAGCAGCTTGGGGGACAGATCGGTGGGACCCCTCCACTTT.